This is a list of T cell receptor beta chains from one sample in a study of T cell repertoires in cytomegalovirus infection. Antigen specificity for these receptors is unknown. MiXCR, applied by TCRdb to the reads, yields one record per CDR3 protein. The sample includes approximately 1,000,000 distinct CDR3 sequences, about a third of them seen just once. Sequencing used cultured CD8+ T cells from PBMCs, obtained from culture after CMV antigen stimulation. These TCRs come from a human donor in good health (CMV status not recorded). Some clones in this sample may be carry-over from other donors' samples. Each CDR3 is given without its conserved first and last residue. Clone size is given for some rows only: seen once, a few or many times, or a class if the clone is expanded.

>.|TRBV4-1|TRBJ2-3
ASRHLPGQGSKQLPTDTQY
>many|TRBV6-6|TRBJ2-5
ASNMEGPLETQY
>.|TRBV20-1|TRBJ1-2
SAHTAGGNYGYT
>few|TRBV19|TRBJ2-1
ASSIDGGEDEQF
>.|TRBV7-9|TRBJ2-2
ASSFGTGMAGELF
>.|TRBV2|TRBJ2-3
ASRERSKSTDTQY
>.|TRBV6-2/TRBV6-3|TRBJ1-2
ASSYTFDLDRAGYT
>few|TRBV12-3/TRBV12-4|TRBJ1-5
ASSLALASQPQH
>.|TRBV12-3/TRBV12-4|TRBJ1-5
ASTQGRGSQPQH
>few|TRBV7-9|TRBJ2-1
ASMDNEQF
>.|TRBV7-9|TRBJ2-7
ASSLLAGSRAYEQY
>many|TRBV27|TRBJ2-5
ASSLGTAGETQY
>.|TRBV7-9|TRBJ1-6
ASSLELQEGSPLH
>.|TRBV27|TRBJ1-5
ASSAGGTGNQPQH
>.|TRBV29-1|TRBJ2-2
SVKGTGELF
>.|TRBV5-1|TRBJ2-7
ASSPAGHEQY
>.|TRBV15|TRBJ1-1
ATSRGPGGNTEAF
>few|TRBV7-9|TRBJ2-5
ASSFPRYPSTQY
>.|TRBV5-1|TRBJ2-1
ASIGEASGYNEQF
>.|TRBV20-1|TRBJ2-1
SARAGGGDYNEQF
>few|TRBV18|TRBJ2-7
ASSSRDGFGIYEQY
>few|TRBV6-2/TRBV6-3|TRBJ1-6
ASSHIPGQLNSPLH